This record concerns one TCR beta chain sequence. Its antigen is currently unknown. PCR employed 60 Vbeta and 13 Jbeta primers. Original analysis: About 9.9 million shared chains were among tens of millions of unique TCR beta chains counted in a later analysis. Profiling relied on immunoSEQ multiplex PCR, and the TCRdb table lists in-frame clones only, not all of them. That table gives V, J and clone size, and the DNA gave D and trimming. The sample has roughly 200,000 clones; about 78% are singletons. The data were taken from a study of cytomegalovirus exposure and HLA in healthy donors. Study-level points and caveats: In a later analysis, DRB1 alleles had the most associated TCRs; HLA-C alleles the fewest. More clonal expansion characterized HLA-associated TCR beta chains than equally common others in a later analysis.

Losses at the gene ends were 5 bases for V and 5 bases for J; bases not matched to a gene: 15. This CDR3 is 17 amino acids long. CDR1 and CDR2 from the germline V gene are SEHNR and FQNEAQ (reference sequence). Source material: PBMCs. V is TRBV7-9 and J is TRBJ2-7, with 10 bases aligning to TRBD1. The source of this sequence is a middle-aged man in good health and CMV-seronegative. CDR3 sequence (DNA): TGTGCCAGCAGCCCAAACGCGGAGGGGACAGGGGTGGACGAGCAGTACTTC. It yields the protein CASSPNAEGTGVDEQYF. Based on the CDR3 plus reference TRBV7-9 and TRBJ2-7, the full variable domain is DTGVSQNPRHKITKRGQNVTFRCDPISEHNRLYWYRQTLGQGPEFLTYFQNEAQLEKSRLLSDRFSAERPKGSFSTLEIQRTEQGDSAMYLCASSPNAEGTGVDEQYFGPGTRLTVT.